The clone carrying this T cell receptor (beta chain) was seen only a few times. The antigen is unknown. The read halts 3 residues ahead of the CDR3 end, with the missing end drawn from the germline J gene. The data were taken from a study of T cell clonality in common variable immunodeficiency. Overall study findings and caveats: TCRbeta clonality was increased in CVID versus healthy controls. Reportedly, TCR beta sequences from common variable immunodeficiency showed fewer deletions and N-nucleotide insertions.

Sequencing input was equivalent genomic DNA from CVID and controls. Sequencing used immunoSEQ multiplex PCR; TCRdb keeps in-frame clones, though not all of them. This sample comprises tens of thousands of clones, none seen once only. CDR3 length: 17 residues. CDR1 is SNHLY and CDR2 is FYNNEI in the germline V gene. Unmatched junction bases numbered 10, after V lost 3 bases and J lost 3 bases. The TCR comes from a person aged 18-70 years in good health. The material sequenced was peripheral blood mononuclear cells. This chain joins TRBV2 and TRBJ2-7; 11 bases are a match to TRBD1. The CDR3 sequence: CASSDGTGGPYFYEQYF. The sequenced CDR3 bases are TGTGCCAGCAGTGACGGGACAGGGGGTCCGTACTTCTACGAG. The whole variable domain, remainder taken from reference TRBV2 and TRBJ2-7, is EPEVTQTPSHQVTQMGQEVILRCVPISNHLYFYWYRQILGQKVEFLVSFYNNEISEKSEIFDDQFSVERPDGSNFTLKIRSTKLEDSAMYFCASSDGTGGPYFYEQYFGPGTRLTVT.